This note documents a single TCR beta chain sequence. Antigen unknown. The split of CD4+ cells yielded CD45RA+ naive and CD45RA-negative memory subsets. The data were produced by immunoSEQ multiplex PCR, yet TCRdb's version contains in-frame clones alone and is incomplete. The sample carries about 960,000 clones, 76% recorded once. Germline values: CDR1 SGHVS, CDR2 FQNEAQ. The CDR3 loop spans 12 amino acids. Trimming cost V 5 bases and J 6 bases, with 7 bases left between them. The record originates from a study of shared clonotypes between healthy human individuals. Across the study: Donors had three CD4 naive, three CD4 memory, two CD8 naive and one CD8 memory plate apiece.

Study-wide points: Across subsets, estimated richness was generally greater for naive than for memory populations.

The sample comprised memory CD4+ T cells sorted from blood. Documented subset: CD45RA-negative fraction. The clonotype originates from a young man in good health. V and J are TRBV7-8 and TRBJ2-2, with D unresolved. Written as DNA, the CDR3 is TGTGCCAGCAGCCCCCTCCCCGGGGAGCTGTTTTTT. It codes for CASSPLPGELFF. Using reference TRBV7-8 and TRBJ2-2 for the parts outside the CDR3, the full variable domain is GAGVSQSPRYKVAKRGQDVALRCDPISGHVSLFWYQQALGQGPEFLTYFQNEAQLDKSGLPSDRFFAERPEGSVSTLKIQRTQQEDSAVYLCASSPLPGELFFGEGSRLTVL.